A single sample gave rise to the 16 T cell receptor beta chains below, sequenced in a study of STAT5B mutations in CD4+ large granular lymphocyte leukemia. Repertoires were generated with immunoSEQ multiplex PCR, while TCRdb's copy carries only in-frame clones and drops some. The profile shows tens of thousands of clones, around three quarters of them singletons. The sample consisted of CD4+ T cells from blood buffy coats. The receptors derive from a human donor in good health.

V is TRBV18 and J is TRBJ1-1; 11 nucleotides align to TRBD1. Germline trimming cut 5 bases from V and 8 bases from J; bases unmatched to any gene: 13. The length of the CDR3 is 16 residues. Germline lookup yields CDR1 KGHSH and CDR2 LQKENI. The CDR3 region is CASSSTNAGTGGEAFF. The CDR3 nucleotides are TGTGCCAGCTCATCAACGAACGCCGGGACAGGGGGGGAAGCTTTCTTT.

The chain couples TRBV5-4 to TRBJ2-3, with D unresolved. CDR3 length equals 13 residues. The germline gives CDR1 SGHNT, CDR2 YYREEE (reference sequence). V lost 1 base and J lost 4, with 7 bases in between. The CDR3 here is CASSLIGSDTQYF. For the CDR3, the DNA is TGTGCCAGCAGCTTGATAGGTTCAGATACGCAGTATTTT.

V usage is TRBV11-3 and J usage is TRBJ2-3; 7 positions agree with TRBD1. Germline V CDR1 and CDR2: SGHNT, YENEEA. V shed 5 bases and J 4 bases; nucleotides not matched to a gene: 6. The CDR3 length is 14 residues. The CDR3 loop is CASSVLGGSDTQYF. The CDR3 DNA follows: TGTGCCAGCAGCGTCCTAGGGGGCTCAGATACGCAGTATTTT.

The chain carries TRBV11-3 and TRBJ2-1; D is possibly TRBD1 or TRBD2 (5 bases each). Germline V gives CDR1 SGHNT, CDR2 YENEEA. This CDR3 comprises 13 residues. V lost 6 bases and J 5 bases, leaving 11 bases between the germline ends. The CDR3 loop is CASSWGPNNEQFF. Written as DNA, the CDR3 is TGTGCCAGCAGTTGGGGACCTAACAATGAGCAGTTCTTC.

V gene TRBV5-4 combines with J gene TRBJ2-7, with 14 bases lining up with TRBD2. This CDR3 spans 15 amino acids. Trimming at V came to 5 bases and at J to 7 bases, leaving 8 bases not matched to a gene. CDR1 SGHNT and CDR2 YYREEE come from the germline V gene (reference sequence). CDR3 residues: CASSPGTSGSREQYF. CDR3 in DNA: TGTGCCAGCAGTCCGGGGACTAGCGGGAGTCGAGAGCAGTACTTC.

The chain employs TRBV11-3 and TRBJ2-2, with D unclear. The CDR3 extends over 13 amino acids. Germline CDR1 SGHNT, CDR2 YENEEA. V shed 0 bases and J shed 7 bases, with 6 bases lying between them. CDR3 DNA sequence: TGTGCCAGCAGCTTAGAAGGCTTCGGGGAGCTGTTTTTT. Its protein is CASSLEGFGELFF.

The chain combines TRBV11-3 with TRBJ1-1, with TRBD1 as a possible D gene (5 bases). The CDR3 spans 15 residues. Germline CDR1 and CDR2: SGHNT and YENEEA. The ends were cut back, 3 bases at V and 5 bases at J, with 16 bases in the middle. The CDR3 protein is CASSFLPGRGTEAFF. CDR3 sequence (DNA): TGTGCCAGCAGCTTCCTCCCAGGGCGAGGGACTGAAGCTTTCTTT.

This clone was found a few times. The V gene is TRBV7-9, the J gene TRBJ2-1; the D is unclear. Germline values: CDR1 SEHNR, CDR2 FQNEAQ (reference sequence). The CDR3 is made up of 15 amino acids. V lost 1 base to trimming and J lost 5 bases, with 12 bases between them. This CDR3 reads CASSLEVSVNNEQFF. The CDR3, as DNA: TGTGCCAGCAGCTTAGAAGTATCCGTAAACAATGAGCAGTTCTTC.

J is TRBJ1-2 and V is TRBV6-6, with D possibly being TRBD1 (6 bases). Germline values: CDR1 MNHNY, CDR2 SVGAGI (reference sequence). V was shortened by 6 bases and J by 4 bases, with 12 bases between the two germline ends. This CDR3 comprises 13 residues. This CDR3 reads CASRGGLGYGYTF. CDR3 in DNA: TGTGCCAGCAGGGGGGGGCTGGGCTATGGCTACACCTTC.

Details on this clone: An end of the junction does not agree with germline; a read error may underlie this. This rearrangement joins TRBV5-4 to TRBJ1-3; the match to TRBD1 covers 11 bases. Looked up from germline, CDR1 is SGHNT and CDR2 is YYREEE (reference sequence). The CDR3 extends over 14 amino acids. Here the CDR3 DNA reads TGTGCCAGCTTCGGACAGGGGGCTGGTAACACCATATATTTT. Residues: CASFGQGAGNTIYF.

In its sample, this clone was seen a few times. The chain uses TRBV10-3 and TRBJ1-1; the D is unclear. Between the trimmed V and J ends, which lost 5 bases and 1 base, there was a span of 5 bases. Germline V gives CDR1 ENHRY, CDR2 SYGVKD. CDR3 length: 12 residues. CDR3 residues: CAISLENTEAFF. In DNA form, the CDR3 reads TGTGCCATCAGTTTGGAGAACACTGAAGCTTTCTTT.

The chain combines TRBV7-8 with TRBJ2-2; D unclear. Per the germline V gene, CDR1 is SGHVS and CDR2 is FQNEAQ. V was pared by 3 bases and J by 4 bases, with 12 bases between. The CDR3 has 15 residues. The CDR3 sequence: CASSLVQQPTGELFF. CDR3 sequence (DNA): TGTGCCAGCAGCTTGGTCCAGCAGCCCACCGGGGAGCTGTTTTTT.

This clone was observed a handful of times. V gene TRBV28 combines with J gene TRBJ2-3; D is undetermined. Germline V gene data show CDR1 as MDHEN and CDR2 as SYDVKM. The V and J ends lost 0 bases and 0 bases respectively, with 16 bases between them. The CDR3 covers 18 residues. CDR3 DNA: TGTGCCAGCAGTTTATGGTCGGGTTTGGTTATAAGCACAGATACGCAGTATTTT. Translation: CASSLWSGLVISTDTQYF.

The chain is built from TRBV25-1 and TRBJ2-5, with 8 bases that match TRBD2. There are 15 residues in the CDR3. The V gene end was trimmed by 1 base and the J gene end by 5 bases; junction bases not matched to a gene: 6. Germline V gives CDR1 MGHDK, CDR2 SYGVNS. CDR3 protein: CASSESAGGRETQYF. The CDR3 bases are TGTGCCAGCAGTGAATCGGCGGGAGGTAGGGAGACCCAGTACTTC.

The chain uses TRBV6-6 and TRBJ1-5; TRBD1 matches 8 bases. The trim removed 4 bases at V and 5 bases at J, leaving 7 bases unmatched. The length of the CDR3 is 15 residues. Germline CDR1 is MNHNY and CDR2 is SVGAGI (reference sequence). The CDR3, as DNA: TGTGCCAGCAGTTCGGACAGGGTGGAATATCAGCCCCAGCATTTT. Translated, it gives CASSSDRVEYQPQHF.

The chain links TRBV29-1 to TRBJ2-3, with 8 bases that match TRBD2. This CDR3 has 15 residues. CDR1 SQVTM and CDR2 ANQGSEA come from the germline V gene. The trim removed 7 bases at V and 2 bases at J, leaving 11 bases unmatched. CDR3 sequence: CSATALAEPTDTQYF. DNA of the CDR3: TGCAGCGCCACAGCACTAGCGGAGCCCACAGATACGCAGTATTTT.